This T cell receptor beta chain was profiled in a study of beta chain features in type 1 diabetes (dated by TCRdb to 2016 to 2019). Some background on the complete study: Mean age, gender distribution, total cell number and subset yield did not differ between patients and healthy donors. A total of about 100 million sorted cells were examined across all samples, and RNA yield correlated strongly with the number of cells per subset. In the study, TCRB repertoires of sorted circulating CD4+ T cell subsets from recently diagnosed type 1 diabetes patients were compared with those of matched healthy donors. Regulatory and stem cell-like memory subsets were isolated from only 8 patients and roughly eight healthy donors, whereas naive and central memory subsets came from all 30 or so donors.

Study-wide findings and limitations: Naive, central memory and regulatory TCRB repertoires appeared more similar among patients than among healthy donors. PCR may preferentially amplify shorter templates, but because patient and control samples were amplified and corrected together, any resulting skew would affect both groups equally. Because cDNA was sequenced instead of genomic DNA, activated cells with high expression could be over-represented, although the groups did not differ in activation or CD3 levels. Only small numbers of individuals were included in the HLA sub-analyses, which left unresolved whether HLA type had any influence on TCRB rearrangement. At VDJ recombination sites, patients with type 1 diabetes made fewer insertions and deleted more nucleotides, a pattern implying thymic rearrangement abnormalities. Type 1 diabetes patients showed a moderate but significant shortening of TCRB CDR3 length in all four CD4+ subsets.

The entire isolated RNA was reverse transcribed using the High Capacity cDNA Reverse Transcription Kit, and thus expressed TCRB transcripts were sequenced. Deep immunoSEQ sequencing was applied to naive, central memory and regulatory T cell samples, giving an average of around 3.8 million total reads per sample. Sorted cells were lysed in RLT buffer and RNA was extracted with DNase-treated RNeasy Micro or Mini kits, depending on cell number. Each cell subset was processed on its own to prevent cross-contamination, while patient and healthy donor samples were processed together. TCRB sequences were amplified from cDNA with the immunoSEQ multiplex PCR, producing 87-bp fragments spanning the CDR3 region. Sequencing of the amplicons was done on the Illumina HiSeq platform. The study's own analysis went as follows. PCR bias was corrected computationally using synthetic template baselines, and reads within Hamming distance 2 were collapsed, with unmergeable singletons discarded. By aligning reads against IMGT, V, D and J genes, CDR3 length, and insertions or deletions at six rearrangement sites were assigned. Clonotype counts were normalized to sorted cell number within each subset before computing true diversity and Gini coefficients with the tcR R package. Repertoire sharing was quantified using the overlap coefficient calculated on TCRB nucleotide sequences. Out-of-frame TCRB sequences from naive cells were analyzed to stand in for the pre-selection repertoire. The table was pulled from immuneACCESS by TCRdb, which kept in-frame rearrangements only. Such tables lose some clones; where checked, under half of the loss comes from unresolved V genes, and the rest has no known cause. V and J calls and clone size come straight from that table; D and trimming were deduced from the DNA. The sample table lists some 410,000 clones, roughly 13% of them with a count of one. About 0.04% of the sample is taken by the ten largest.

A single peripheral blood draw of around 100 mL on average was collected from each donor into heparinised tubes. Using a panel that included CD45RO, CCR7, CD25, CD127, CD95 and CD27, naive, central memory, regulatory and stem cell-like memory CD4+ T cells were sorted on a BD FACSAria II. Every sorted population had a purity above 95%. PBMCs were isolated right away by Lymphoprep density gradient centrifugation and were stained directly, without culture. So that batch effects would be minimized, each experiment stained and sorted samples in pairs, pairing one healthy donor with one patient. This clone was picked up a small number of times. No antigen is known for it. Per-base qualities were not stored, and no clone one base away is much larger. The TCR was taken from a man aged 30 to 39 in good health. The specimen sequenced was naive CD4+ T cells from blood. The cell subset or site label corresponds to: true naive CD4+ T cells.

The CDR3 reads as follows: CASSHGQADFLSGANVLTF. The nucleotide sequence is TGTGCCAGTAGCCACGGACAGGCCGATTTCCTTTCAGGGGCCAACGTCCTGACTTTC. The rearranged chain carries TRBV19 and TRBJ2-6; TRBD1 agrees with 7 junctional bases. Germline trimming: 6 bases from V, 4 bases from J; junction bases outside gene matches: 18. Taken from the germline V gene (reference sequence), the CDR1 and CDR2 loops are LNHDA and SQIVND. Measured from the cysteine to the phenylalanine, the CDR3 is 19 residues long. Just the 57-base CDR3 DNA is kept, in frame starting at base 1. Here the CDR3 is joined to the reference TRBV19 and TRBJ2-6 genes, and the full variable domain is: DGGITQSPKYLFRKEGQNVTLSCEQNLNHDAMYWYRQDPGQGLRLIYYSQIVNDFQKGDIAEGYSVSREKKESFPLTVTSAQKNPTAFYLCASSHGQADFLSGANVLTFGAGSRLTVL.